This T cell receptor (beta chain) was identified in a study of T cells in Graves' hyperthyroidism and ophthalmopathy. Study-level points and caveats: Blood also held most thyroid clonotypes expanded beyond 0.001.

Diagnostic decisions used clinical symptoms, serum thyroxine and TRAb, thyroid ultrasound and orbital computed tomography. RNA transcripts were the template for amplifying TCR beta CDR3 regions. First-round RT-PCR with HTBI primers amplified the TCR CDR3 region. TCRdb reprocessed the multiplex PCR reads via MiXCR and lists one record per CDR3 protein. The table includes 330,000 or so distinct CDR3 sequences, around 19% detected once. This clonotype was observed at least ten times. What it binds is not known. CDR1 is SEHNR, CDR2 FQNEAQ, per germline (reference sequence). The CDR3 covers 14 residues. Trimming took 8 bases from V and 7 from J; bases not matched to a gene: 10.

The chain employs TRBV7-9 and TRBJ2-7, with TRBD1 matching 11 bases. The sample consisted of blood. The origin of this receptor is a man aged 45-60 years with Graves' ophthalmopathy. CDR3 sequence: CASLPSGTGGEQYF. CDR3 coding DNA: TGTGCCAGCTTACCCTCCGGGACAGGGGGAGAGCAGTACTTC.